The 15 T cell receptor beta chains below were found in one sample sequenced in a study of cytomegalovirus exposure and HLA in healthy donors. It was with 60 Vbeta and 13 Jbeta primers that the PCR ran. TCRdb's table, derived via immunoSEQ multiplex PCR, lists solely in-frame clones and lacks some. The sample includes approximately 110,000 clones, 82% of them seen just once. The sequenced sample consisted of PBMCs. These receptors were collected from a young woman in good health and CMV-seronegative.

This rearrangement joins TRBV28 to TRBJ2-1, with D possibly being TRBD1 (6 bases). The CDR3 length is 17 residues. Trimming removed 2 bases at V and 7 bases at J, with 21 bases between. Germline V CDR1 and CDR2: MDHEN, SYDVKM. The CDR3 DNA follows: TGTGCCAGCAGTTTACTGGGTACACTACAGGGCGGGAATGAGCAGTTCTTC. It is translated as CASSLLGTLQGGNEQFF.

The chain combines TRBV2 with TRBJ1-2, with 7 bases aligning to TRBD1. Germline assignment: CDR1 SNHLY and CDR2 FYNNEI. The CDR3 is 13 amino acids. V was clipped by 2 bases and J by 6 bases; unmatched bases: 3. The CDR3 bases are TGTGCCAGCAGTGAAATGCAGGGGGATGGCTACACCTTC. Its translation: CASSEMQGDGYTF.

The chain uses TRBV7-9 and TRBJ1-1, with TRBD1 identical over 7 bases. The ends lost 4 bases at V and 1 base at J; junction bases unmatched: 3. Germline assignment: CDR1 SEHNR and CDR2 FQNEAQ (reference sequence). There are 14 residues in the CDR3. The CDR3 coding sequence is TGTGCCAGCAGCTCCGGGACAGCGAACACTGAAGCTTTCTTT. The encoded protein is CASSSGTANTEAFF. The variable domain in full, with the rest retrieved from reference TRBV7-9 and TRBJ1-1, is DTGVSQNPRHKITKRGQNVTFRCDPISEHNRLYWYRQTLGQGPEFLTYFQNEAQLEKSRLLSDRFSAERPKGSFSTLEIQRTEQGDSAMYLCASSSGTANTEAFFGQGTRLTVV.

The chain carries TRBV28 and TRBJ1-3; D gene uncertain. Trimming took off 8 bases at V and 5 bases at J, with 13 bases between the two ends. The CDR3 has 13 residues. Germline V CDR1 and CDR2: MDHEN, SYDVKM. CDR3 sequence reads: CASRWRERNTIYF. The CDR3 bases are TGTGCCAGCCGTTGGAGGGAGAGAAACACCATATATTTT.

This chain joins TRBV30 and TRBJ2-2; TRBD1 agrees at 9 bases. The germline CDR1 and CDR2 sequences are GTSNPN and SVGIG (reference sequence). Trimming took 2 bases from V and 7 from J; bases not matched to a gene: 5. The CDR3 extends over 14 amino acids. CDR3 DNA sequence: TGTGCCTGGAGTAGGGACAGGGTTAACGGGGAGCTGTTTTTT. It is translated as CAWSRDRVNGELFF.

The chain uses TRBV28 and TRBJ2-6, with D possibly being TRBD1 (6 bases). The CDR3 sequence is 15 residues long. Germline V lookup: CDR1 MDHEN, CDR2 SYDVKM. Trimming took off 4 bases at V and 0 bases at J, with 7 bases between the two ends. CDR3 region: CASSSQGSGANVLTF. The DNA of the CDR3 is TGTGCCAGCAGTTCACAGGGCTCTGGGGCCAACGTCCTGACTTTC.

V is TRBV10-3 and J is TRBJ2-1; the D gene is possibly TRBD2 (6 bases). CDR1 and CDR2 (germline): ENHRY, SYGVKD. The length of the CDR3 is 14 residues. Trimming cost V 7 bases and J 4 bases, with 14 bases left between them. In DNA, the CDR3 is TGTGCCATCACTCCGGGACTGGAATACAATGAGCAGTTCTTC. It is translated as CAITPGLEYNEQFF.

The chain couples TRBV2 to TRBJ2-1; 7 positions agree with TRBD1. Germline lookup yields CDR1 SNHLY and CDR2 FYNNEI. Germline trimming cut 6 bases from V and 6 bases from J; bases unmatched to any gene: 5. The CDR3 loop spans 13 amino acids. The CDR3 region is CASRQGVFNEQFF. CDR3 bases: TGTGCCAGCAGGCAGGGGGTGTTCAATGAGCAGTTCTTC.

The chain uses TRBV5-1 and TRBJ1-5; possibly TRBD1 for D (6 bases). The CDR3 extends over 17 amino acids. V lost 4 bases, J lost 3 bases, and 20 bases lay in between. CDR1 and CDR2 from the germline V gene are SGHRS and YFSETQ. This chain's CDR3 is CASSDSQGTSPNQPQHF. The CDR3 nucleotides are TGCGCCAGCAGCGACTCACAGGGAACGAGTCCCAATCAGCCCCAGCATTTT. The variable domain in full, completed from reference TRBV5-1 and TRBJ1-5, reads KAGVTQTPRYLIKTRGQQVTLSCSPISGHRSVSWYQQTPGQGLQFLFEYFSETQRNKGNFPGRFSGRQFSNSRSEMNVSTLELGDSALYLCASSDSQGTSPNQPQHFGDGTRLSIL.

The chain has TRBV28 and TRBJ1-2; D not resolved. Trimming pared 6 bases from V and 8 bases from J, leaving 19 bases between. The CDR3 sequence is 14 residues long. The V gene's germline CDR1 is MDHEN and CDR2 SYDVKM. CDR3: CASSPLAGPQGYTF. CDR3 nucleotides: TGTGCCAGCAGCCCGTTGGCAGGTCCTCAGGGCTACACCTTC.

This chain links TRBV6-5 with TRBJ1-1, with D possibly TRBD1 on 5 matching bases. Germline CDR1 reads MNHEY; CDR2 reads SVGAGI. There are 14 residues in the CDR3. The V end was cut by 6 bases, the J end by 4 bases, with 15 bases between. The CDR3 region is CASSYRQTGTEAFF. As DNA, the CDR3 is TGTGCCAGCAGCTACAGGCAGACGGGCACTGAAGCTTTCTTT.

This clone was seen just once. The chain joins TRBV11-3 to TRBJ2-1, with a possible D match to TRBD2 (6 bases). This CDR3 contains 15 residues. V was cut by 5 bases and J by 7 bases, with 18 bases left in between. Germline assignment: CDR1 SGHNT and CDR2 YENEEA. In nucleotides, the CDR3 is TGTGCCAGCAGCGCGGGGACCAGATTACTTAATGAGCAGTTCTTC. Protein sequence: CASSAGTRLLNEQFF.

The chain has TRBV28 and TRBJ1-5; D is perhaps TRBD1 (5 bases). V lost 8 bases to trimming and J lost 1 base, with 15 bases between them. Germline lookup yields CDR1 MDHEN and CDR2 SYDVKM. CDR3 size: 15 residues. The CDR3 DNA sequence: TGTGCCAGCGGAGGGGTTATAGGGAGCAATCAGCCCCAGCATTTT. This codes for CASGGVIGSNQPQHF.

The chain recombines TRBV5-1 with TRBJ1-2; TRBD1 matches at 8 bases. This CDR3 region has 17 residues. Per germline, CDR1 SGHRS and CDR2 YFSETQ. V lost 2 bases to trimming and J lost 4 bases; unmatched junction nucleotides: 13. DNA for the CDR3: TGCGCCAGCAGCTTCGGACAGGGCACCCCGCACTCCTATGGCTACACCTTC. This codes for CASSFGQGTPHSYGYTF.

The CDR3 spells CASISGGYTF. CDR3 coding DNA: TGTGCCAGCATTTCCGGTGGCTACACCTTC. This chain uses TRBV2 with TRBJ1-2, with D unresolved. The CDR3 runs to 10 residues. Germline values: CDR1 SNHLY, CDR2 FYNNEI. Trimming cost V 7 bases and J 7 bases, with 7 bases left between them.